This paragraph reports one TCR beta chain. Germline V gene sequence: CDR1 MNHNS, CDR2 SASEGT. The CDR3 runs 15 residues. The V end lost 1 base, the J end lost 8 bases, and 15 bases lay between the germline ends. Method: immunoSEQ multiplex PCR; TCRdb's copy keeps in-frame clones and lacks some. This table holds about 59,000 clones, around 87% found once. The sample comes from a study of technical replicates of blood from several donors. The source material was PBMCs. This clonotype was obtained from a human donor in good health. Some clones in this sample may be carry-over from other donors' samples. This rearrangement joins TRBV6-1 to TRBJ2-1; a weak D match, TRBD2 (6 bases). The CDR3 DNA follows: TGTGCCAGCAGTGAAGAGGGATGGGGGGTGGATGAGCAGTTCTTC. It specifies CASSEEGWGVDEQFF.